A selection of T cell receptor beta chains follows, all from one sample in a study of CD8+CD57+ T cells in acquired aplastic anemia. TCRdb itself ran the reads through MiXCR, one entry per CDR3 protein. The data hold about 190,000 distinct CDR3 sequences, with 40% to 50% observed a single time. The material sequenced was sorted CD4+, CD8+, or CD8+CD57+ T cells (not recorded which) from PBMCs. These receptors were taken from a human donor with aplastic anemia. Each CDR3 is given with its conserved first and last residue. The D gene is left open where the match is weak. A row's size may be missing; if present it is once, few, many or a size class.

V gene,J gene,D gene,clone size,CDR3 protein,CDR3 DNA
TRBV20-1,TRBJ2-7,-,few,CSARDLLPSSGLEQYF,TGCAGTGCTAGAGATCTCTTGCCCAGCTCCGGTCTCGAGCAGTACTTC
TRBV11-1,TRBJ2-7,TRBD1,-,CASSSWGQASSYERYF,TGTGCCAGCAGCTCATGGGGACAGGCCAGCTCCTACGAGCGGTACTTC
TRBV24-1,TRBJ1-2,-,-,CATSDIDRHYGYTF,TGTGCCACCAGTGACATAGACAGGCACTATGGCTACACCTTC
TRBV5-1,TRBJ1-6,-,many,CASSQEQGSPLHF,TGCGCCAGCAGCCAAGAACAAGGCTCACCCCTCCACTTT
TRBV2,TRBJ2-5,TRBD1,few,CASSPHPRRRGTGAQETQYF,TGTGCCAGCAGTCCCCATCCCCGAAGGCGCGGGACAGGGGCCCAAGAGACCCAGTACTTC
TRBV28,TRBJ2-7,-,many,CASSSGYEQYF,TGTGCCAGCAGTTCTGGGTACGAGCAGTACTTC
TRBV2,TRBJ2-3,-,-,CASSVTGAGDTQYF,TGTGCCAGCAGTGTGACAGGCGCGGGGGATACGCAGTATTTT
TRBV9,TRBJ2-5,TRBD2,many,CASSGLKAGLQETQYF,TGTGCCAGCAGCGGGCTAAAAGCGGGATTACAAGAGACCCAGTACTTC
TRBV7-2,TRBJ1-5,-,many,CASSYTGYWSNQPQHF,TGTGCCAGCAGCTATACAGGGTATTGGAGCAATCAGCCCCAGCATTTT
TRBV10-3,TRBJ1-5,-,-,CAISDSGAEPQHF,TGTGCCATCAGTGATTCGGGGGCCGAGCCCCAGCATTTT
TRBV6-2/TRBV6-3,TRBJ1-2,-,few,CASSYLTDHNYGYTF,TGTGCCAGCAGTTACTTGACAGACCATAACTATGGCTACACCTTC
TRBV24-1,TRBJ2-3,-,once,CATSGPGDTQYF,TGTGCCACCAGCGGCCCAGGGGATACGCAGTATTTT
TRBV20-1,TRBJ1-5,-,many,CSARLGYSNQPQHF,TGCAGTGCTAGATTGGGTTATAGCAATCAGCCCCAGCATTTT
TRBV19,TRBJ1-4,-,many,CASSISQGKRVANEKLFF,TGTGCCAGTAGTATTTCGCAGGGTAAAAGGGTGGCTAATGAAAAACTGTTTTTT
TRBV4-2,TRBJ2-3,-,-,CASSPGDGSTDTQYF,TGTGCCAGCAGCCCGGGCGACGGGAGCACAGATACGCAGTATTTT
TRBV24-1,TRBJ1-5,-,few,CATSDSAGAMVQPQHF,TGTGCCACCAGTGATTCAGCCGGGGCCATGGTCCAGCCCCAGCATTTT
TRBV11-2,TRBJ2-1,-,-,CASSLRTSPFSSYNEQFF,TGTGCCAGCAGCCTTCGGACCTCCCCCTTCAGCTCCTACAATGAGCAGTTCTTC
TRBV20-1,TRBJ1-6,-,-,CSARDQGTYNSPLHF,TGCAGTGCTAGAGATCAGGGAACCTATAATTCACCCCTCCACTTT
TRBV3-1,TRBJ2-7,-,many,CASSHGRHEQYF,TGTGCCAGCAGCCACGGACGGCACGAGCAGTACTTC
TRBV3-1,TRBJ1-2,-,many,CASSQPTYGYTF,TGTGCCAGCAGCCAACCTACCTATGGCTACACCTTC
TRBV19,TRBJ2-4,-,-,CASSIEAGAQYF,TGTGCCAGTAGTATAGAGGCAGGGGCTCAGTACTTC
TRBV25-1,TRBJ2-7,-,many,CASRAGVPTEQYF,TGTGCCAGCAGGGCAGGGGTTCCCACCGAGCAGTACTTC
TRBV2,TRBJ2-7,-,-,CASSFMGGDEQYF,TGTGCCAGCAGTTTCATGGGAGGTGACGAGCAGTACTTC
TRBV30,TRBJ2-7,TRBD2,few,CAWSPRLAGGGEQYF,TGTGCCTGGAGCCCCCGACTAGCGGGAGGGGGAGAGCAGTACTTC
TRBV20-1,TRBJ2-5,TRBD2,-,CSVTSGAQETQYF,TGCAGTGTGACTAGCGGGGCACAAGAGACCCAGTACTTC
TRBV2,TRBJ2-3,-,-,CASSQTSTDTQYF,TGTGCCAGCAGCCAGACTAGCACAGATACGCAGTATTTT
TRBV15,TRBJ2-7,-,-,CATGREGQGYEQYF,TGTGCCACCGGCAGAGAAGGGCAGGGATACGAGCAGTACTTC
TRBV4-1,TRBJ2-7,-,-,CASSQGEDYEQYF,TGCGCCAGCAGCCAAGGTGAAGACTACGAGCAGTACTTC
TRBV29-1,TRBJ2-3,-,-,CSVEGTDTQYF,TGCAGCGTTGAGGGTACAGATACGCAGTATTTT